This is a list of T cell receptor beta chains from one sample in a study of shared clonotypes between healthy human individuals. Only in-frame clones appear in the TCRdb table, and some are missing; sequencing was by immunoSEQ multiplex PCR. The data contain about half a million clones, roughly 80% of them seen just once; the ten biggest clones take up around 12%. Material for sequencing was PBMCs. These receptors originate from a woman aged 40 to 49 in good health. Some clones in this sample may be carry-over from other donors' samples. CDR3s include the opening cysteine and the closing phenylalanine or tryptophan. The D gene is left open where the match is weak. The size field is filled for only some rows; it gives once, few, many or a size class.

>NA|14|NA|TRBJ2-5|TRBV7-9
CASSFFTYQETQYF
TGTGCCAGCAGCTTCTTTACCTACCAAGAGACCCAGTACTTC
>NA|13|few|TRBJ1-5|TRBV28
CASSYEVNQPQHF
TGTGCCAGCAGTTACGAGGTTAATCAGCCCCAGCATTTT
>TRBD1|15|NA|TRBJ1-2|TRBV10-3
CAISDAGQNNYGYTF
TGTGCCATCAGTGATGCGGGACAGAATAACTATGGCTACACCTTC
>NA|15|NA|TRBJ2-1|TRBV25-1
CASSEYRDFNNEQFF
TGTGCCAGCAGTGAATATAGGGACTTCAACAATGAGCAGTTCTTC
>TRBD1|16|few|TRBJ1-4|TRBV7-9
CASSQDLGTGAEKLFF
TGCGCCAGCAGCCAAGATCTTGGGACAGGGGCCGAAAAACTGTTTTTT
>TRBD1|13|NA|TRBJ2-5|TRBV29-1
CSVGWGQQETQYF
TGCAGCGTTGGCTGGGGACAGCAAGAGACCCAGTACTTC
>NA|15|NA|TRBJ2-1|TRBV9
CASSQGSGNYNEQFF
TGTGCCAGCAGCCAAGGTTCGGGAAACTACAATGAGCAGTTCTTC
>NA|16|NA|TRBJ2-7|TRBV28
CASSAPDYKSSYEQYF
TGTGCCAGCAGTGCACCGGACTACAAAAGCTCCTACGAGCAGTACTTC
>TRBD2|17|NA|TRBJ2-7|TRBV4-2
CASSSPWGSGSRYEQYF
TGTGCCAGCAGCTCACCCTGGGGTAGCGGGAGTAGGTACGAGCAGTACTTC
>NA|15|NA|TRBJ1-1|TRBV4-3
CASSQDFAGHTEAFF
TGCGCCAGCAGCCAAGATTTCGCGGGGCACACTGAAGCTTTCTTT
>TRBD1|16|few|TRBJ1-2|TRBV11-2
CASSLDQGTGNYGYTF
TGTGCCAGCAGCTTAGATCAGGGGACAGGGAACTATGGCTACACCTTC
>TRBD1|16|NA|TRBJ1-2|TRBV27
CASRTHGQGANYGYTF
TGTGCCAGCAGGACGCATGGGCAGGGGGCAAACTATGGCTACACCTTC
>NA|15|NA|TRBJ1-3|TRBV9
CASSVAQSSGNTIYF
TGTGCCAGCAGCGTAGCTCAGAGCTCTGGAAACACCATATATTTT
>NA|13|NA|TRBJ1-5|TRBV7-9
CASSLGPNQPQHF
TGTGCCAGCAGCTTAGGGCCTAATCAGCCCCAGCATTTT
>TRBD1|16|NA|TRBJ2-7|TRBV29-1
CSVGRVGTGSSYEQYF
TGCAGCGTTGGCCGTGTGGGGACAGGGAGCTCCTACGAGCAGTACTTC
>NA|15|NA|TRBJ2-5|TRBV6-5
CASSYESSGWETQYF
TGTGCCAGCAGTTACGAGTCAAGTGGGTGGGAGACCCAGTACTTC
>NA|12|few|TRBJ1-3|TRBV7-6
CASSSAGNTIYF
TGTGCCAGCAGCTCAGCAGGAAACACCATATATTTT
>NA|13|many|TRBJ2-7|TRBV18
CASSPGARYEQYF
TGTGCCAGCTCACCGGGGGCCCGCTACGAGCAGTACTTC
>NA|15|NA|TRBJ2-7|TRBV4-2
CASSQAVWSSYEQYF
TGTGCCAGCAGCCAGGCCGTTTGGAGCTCCTACGAGCAGTACTTC
>TRBD1|15|NA|TRBJ1-5|TRBV28
CASRRDRASNQPQHF
TGTGCCAGCAGACGGGACAGGGCTAGCAATCAGCCCCAGCATTTT
>TRBD1|15|NA|TRBJ2-7|TRBV6-1
CASSKIGTGTYEQYF
TGTGCCAGCAGCAAAATCGGGACAGGGACCTACGAGCAGTACTTC
>NA|15|NA|TRBJ2-6|TRBV19
CASSIVTSGANVLTF
TGTGCCAGTAGTATCGTGACCTCTGGGGCCAACGTCCTGACTTTC
>TRBD2|15|NA|TRBJ2-5|TRBV18
CASTTGLAAQETQYF
TGTGCCAGTACTACTGGACTAGCCGCCCAAGAGACCCAGTACTTC
>NA|14|NA|TRBJ1-2|TRBV12-2
CASRAWVESYGYTF
TGTGCAAGTCGCGCCTGGGTAGAGAGCTATGGCTACACCTTC
>NA|14|NA|TRBJ2-5|TRBV6-6
CASTSRVGQETQYF
TGTGCCAGCACCAGCCGGGTGGGCCAAGAGACCCAGTACTTC
>NA|15|NA|TRBJ1-5|TRBV21-1
CASFLGQTRNQPQHF
TGTGCCAGTTTCCTAGGGCAGACTCGCAATCAGCCCCAGCATTTT
>NA|12|NA|TRBJ2-1|TRBV30
CAWSYSGSEQFF
TGTGCCTGGAGTTACTCGGGGAGTGAGCAGTTCTTC
>NA|15|NA|TRBJ2-1|TRBV7-3
CASSPGLPSYNEQFF
TGTGCCAGCAGCCCGGGACTTCCTTCCTACAATGAGCAGTTCTTC
>NA|15|NA|TRBJ2-1|TRBV2
CASSYSGNSYNEQFF
TGTGCCAGCAGCTATAGCGGAAACTCCTACAATGAGCAGTTCTTC
>NA|13|few|TRBJ2-7|TRBV25-1
CASSDPLGREQYF
TGTGCCAGCAGTGATCCCCTAGGCCGCGAGCAGTACTTC
>NA|15|NA|TRBJ1-2|TRBV11-2
CASSLVAGATEGYTF
TGTGCCAGCAGCTTAGTCGCAGGGGCGACTGAGGGCTACACCTTC
>TRBD1|16|NA|TRBJ1-1|TRBV16
CASSRPGTGEGTEAFF
TGTGCCAGCAGCCGCCCCGGGACAGGGGAGGGCACTGAAGCTTTCTTT
>NA|14|many|TRBJ1-1|TRBV4-2
CASSQDIEGTEAFF
TGTGCCAGCAGCCAAGATATAGAGGGAACTGAAGCTTTCTTT
>NA|13|few|TRBJ2-7|TRBV15
CATSRDASYEQYF
TGTGCCACCAGCAGAGACGCGTCCTACGAGCAGTACTTC
>NA|16|NA|TRBJ1-1|TRBV15
CATSRDYRASNTEAFF
TGTGCCACCAGCAGAGACTACCGGGCGTCGAACACTGAAGCTTTCTTT
>NA|13|NA|TRBJ2-5|TRBV10-3
CAISRQVQETQYF
TGTGCCATCAGCAGACAGGTCCAAGAGACCCAGTACTTC
>NA|17|NA|TRBJ2-1|TRBV4-1
CASSHIQRTSSYNEQFF
TGCGCCAGCAGCCATATTCAGAGAACTAGCTCCTACAATGAGCAGTTCTTC
>NA|14|NA|TRBJ2-7|TRBV15
CATSEGFRGYEQYF
TGTGCCACCAGCGAAGGCTTCAGGGGCTACGAGCAGTACTTC
>NA|15|NA|TRBJ2-7|TRBV2
CASSDRAGMSYEQYF
TGTGCCAGCAGCGACCGGGCAGGCATGTCCTACGAGCAGTACTTC
>NA|13|NA|TRBJ1-1|TRBV7-9
CASSPRKKTEAFF
TGTGCCAGCAGCCCCCGGAAGAAGACTGAAGCTTTCTTT
>TRBD1|12|NA|TRBJ1-1|TRBV30
CACDRDGTEAFF
TGTGCCTGTGACAGGGATGGCACTGAAGCTTTCTTT
>TRBD1|14|NA|TRBJ2-7|TRBV11-2
CASSLEGGTYEQYF
TGTGCCAGCAGCTTAGAAGGGGGCACGTACGAGCAGTACTTC
>TRBD1|13|NA|TRBJ1-2|TRBV5-4
CASRLTGALGYTF
TGTGCCAGCAGACTGACAGGGGCTCTTGGCTACACCTTC
>TRBD2|17|NA|TRBJ2-3|TRBV18
CASSPRTSGRASDTQYF
TGTGCCAGCTCACCAAGGACTAGCGGGAGGGCGTCAGATACGCAGTATTTT
>TRBD1|16|NA|TRBJ2-7|TRBV7-9
CASTDRAGGGSYEQYF
TGTGCCAGCACCGACAGGGCCGGTGGGGGTTCCTACGAGCAGTACTTC
>TRBD1|15|NA|TRBJ1-2|TRBV5-4
CASSGTGPDNYGYTF
TGTGCCAGCAGCGGGACAGGGCCAGATAACTATGGCTACACCTTC
>TRBD1|13|NA|TRBJ1-2|TRBV2
CASSEQGDYGYTF
TGTGCCAGCAGTGAACAGGGGGACTATGGCTACACCTTC
>TRBD1|15|once|TRBJ1-2|TRBV25-1
CASSDPGTGSYGYTF
TGTGCCAGCAGTGACCCCGGGACAGGGAGTTATGGCTACACCTTC
>NA|12|NA|TRBJ1-6|TRBV30
CASSSTNSPLHF
TGTGCCTCTAGTAGTACGAATTCACCCCTCCACTTT
>NA|14|NA|TRBJ1-2|TRBV2
CASSLTGQNYGYTF
TGTGCCAGCAGTTTAACAGGGCAAAACTATGGCTACACCTTC
>NA|14|NA|TRBJ2-2|TRBV19
CASSNELNTGELFF
TGTGCCAGTAGTAACGAGCTGAACACCGGGGAGCTGTTTTTT
>NA|13|NA|TRBJ1-2|TRBV28
CASSRGEVYGYTF
TGTGCCAGCAGTCGGGGGGAGGTCTATGGCTACACCTTC
>TRBD1|17|NA|TRBJ2-7|TRBV18
CASSPIVSGTGRYEQYF
TGTGCCAGCTCACCGATCGTCTCCGGGACAGGGAGGTACGAGCAGTACTTC
>NA|15|NA|TRBJ1-1|TRBV10-3
CAISSAGPMNTEAFF
TGTGCCATCAGTTCGGCAGGCCCCATGAACACTGAAGCTTTCTTT
>TRBD2|16|NA|TRBJ2-7|TRBV4-1
CASSQPSAGGSYEQYF
TGCGCCAGCAGCCAACCCTCGGCGGGAGGGTCGTACGAGCAGTACTTC
>NA|14|NA|TRBJ2-1|TRBV7-8
CASSLTGGYNEQFF
TGTGCCAGCAGCTTAACCGGGGGCTACAATGAGCAGTTCTTC
>TRBD1|15|few|TRBJ2-2|TRBV5-1
CASSKRQGLDRELFF
TGCGCCAGCAGCAAAAGACAGGGGTTAGACCGGGAGCTGTTTTTT